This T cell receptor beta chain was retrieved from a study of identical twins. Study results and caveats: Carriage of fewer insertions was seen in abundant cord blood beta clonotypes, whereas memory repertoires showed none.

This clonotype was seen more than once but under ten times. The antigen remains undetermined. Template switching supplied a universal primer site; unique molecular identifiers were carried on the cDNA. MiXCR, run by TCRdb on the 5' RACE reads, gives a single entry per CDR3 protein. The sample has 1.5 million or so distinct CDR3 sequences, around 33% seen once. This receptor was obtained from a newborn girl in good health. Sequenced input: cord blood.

The CDR3 protein is CASSQRGSSYNSPLHF. The CDR3 DNA is TGTGCCAGCAGCCAACGGGGCAGCTCCTATAATTCACCCCTCCACTTT. The chain uses TRBV3-1 and TRBJ1-6, with TRBD1 as a possible D gene (5 bases). Trimming removed 2 bases at V and 0 bases at J, with 8 bases between. CDR1 and CDR2 from the germline V gene are LGHDT and YNNKEL (reference sequence). CDR3 length: 16 amino acids.